Below, 10 T cell receptor beta chains from the same sample are listed, as sequenced in a study of Graves' ophthalmopathy and Graves' hyperthyroidism. Amplification targeted the TCR beta CDR3 regions, with RNA transcripts as the source material. HTBI primers were employed in first-round RT-PCR, then a second-round multiplex PCR followed. MiXCR, applied by TCRdb to the multiplex PCR reads, yields one record per CDR3 protein. The table includes around 1,000,000 distinct CDR3 sequences, approximately 35% detected once. The sequenced sample consisted of peripheral blood or thyroid tissue (not recorded which). These receptors were taken from an adult man with Graves' hyperthyroidism.

The CDR3 DNA reads TGTGCCAGCAGATTTTGGGACGCTGAAGCTTTCTTT. This translates into CASRFWDAEAFF. The chain combines TRBV28 with TRBJ1-1; perhaps TRBD1 as D (5 bases). Looked up from germline, CDR1 is MDHEN and CDR2 is SYDVKM. This CDR3 is built from 12 residues. The V end was cut by 6 bases, the J end by 6 bases, with 11 bases between.

This clonotype was counted between two and nine times. This chain connects TRBV6-6 to TRBJ2-5; the D gene is possibly TRBD1 (5 bases). CDR1 MNHNY and CDR2 SVGAGI come from the germline V gene (reference sequence). The CDR3 contains 14 residues. The V and J ends lost 6 bases and 2 bases respectively, with 13 bases between them. Here the CDR3 DNA reads TGTGCCAGCAGGACGATAGACAGTCAAGAGACCCAGTACTTC. Its protein is CASRTIDSQETQYF.

This clonotype has a handful of counts. The chain joins TRBV12-3 or TRBV12-4 to TRBJ1-5; no firm D call. Trimming pared 2 bases from V and 0 bases from J, leaving 8 bases between. The CDR3 sequence is 15 residues long. The CDR3 spells CASSLNWNSNQPQHF. The CDR3 coding sequence is TGTGCCAGCAGTTTAAATTGGAATAGCAATCAGCCCCAGCATTTT.

This clonotype was detected ten times or more. This sequence joins TRBV29-1 and TRBJ1-3; unclear D gene. CDR3 length: 17 amino acids. Germline V lookup: CDR1 SQVTM, CDR2 ANQGSEA. V lost 4 bases, J lost 0 bases, and 19 bases lay in between. CDR3: CSVAARGRTDSGNTIYF. Here the CDR3 DNA reads TGCAGCGTTGCCGCGCGAGGGAGGACCGACTCTGGAAACACCATATATTTT.

At least ten counts were recorded for this clonotype. V usage is TRBV7-9 and J usage is TRBJ2-7; either TRBD1 or TRBD2 may supply D (5 bases each). The V gene lost 3 bases and the J gene lost 7 bases, with 13 bases spanning the gap. The germline CDR1 and CDR2 sequences are SEHNR and FQNEAQ (reference sequence). CDR3 length: 13 amino acids. The CDR3 nucleotides are TGTGCCAGCAGCTTGGGGCTAGCCGAAGAGCAGTACTTC. Residues: CASSLGLAEEQYF.

This clonotype was seen repeatedly, ten times or more. Here the CDR3 reads CASSQDPVDEELFF. The CDR3 DNA is TGTGCCAGCAGCCAAGACCCTGTTGATGAGGAACTGTTTTTT. This chain joins TRBV4-2 and TRBJ1-4; no clear D gene. Germline V lookup: CDR1 LGHNA, CDR2 YNFKEQ. V lost 0 bases and J 12 bases, leaving 14 bases between the germline ends. This CDR3 is built from 14 residues.

This clonotype was observed many times. This chain uses TRBV29-1 with TRBJ2-7, with D maybe TRBD1 (6 bases). V was shortened by 3 bases and J by 5 bases, with 14 bases between the two germline ends. Germline CDR1 SQVTM, CDR2 ANQGSEA. This CDR3 contains 13 residues. The CDR3 bases are TGCAGCGTTGATGGGACACGGGCTAACGAGCAGTACTTC. It specifies CSVDGTRANEQYF.

As regards this clonotype: Germline and junction disagree at one end, which may indicate a read error. This rearrangement joins TRBV24-1 to TRBJ1-5; 8 bases are shared with TRBD1. Germline lookup yields CDR1 KGHDR and CDR2 SFDVKD. CDR3 length equals 14 residues. DNA for the CDR3: TGCGCCAGCAGTGAATGGGACAGGCGTCAGCCCCAGCATTTT. Protein: CASSEWDRRQPQHF.

The chain carries TRBV30 and TRBJ2-7; D is uncertain. The CDR3 is 10 amino acids. Trimming removed 5 bases at V and 4 bases at J, with 6 bases between. From germline, CDR1 is GTSNPN and CDR2 SVGIG (reference sequence). The chain's CDR3 is CAWGHYEQYF. CDR3 DNA: TGTGCCTGGGGTCATTACGAGCAGTACTTC.

The J gene is TRBJ2-6, the V gene TRBV5-1; no firm D call. Trimming stripped 4 bases from V and 2 bases from J, with 10 bases between. The CDR3 totals 15 residues. Germline V gene lookup returns CDR1 SGHRS and CDR2 YFSETQ. CDR3 bases: TGCGCCAGCAGCCTTAGGCCACCTGGGGCCAACGTCCTGACTTTC. It codes for CASSLRPPGANVLTF.